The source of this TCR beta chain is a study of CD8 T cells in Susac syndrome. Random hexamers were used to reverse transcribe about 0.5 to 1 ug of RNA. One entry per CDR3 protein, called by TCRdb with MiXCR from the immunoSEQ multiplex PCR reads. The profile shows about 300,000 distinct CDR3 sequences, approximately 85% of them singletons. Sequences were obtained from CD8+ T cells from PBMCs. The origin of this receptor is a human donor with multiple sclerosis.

The CDR3 protein is CASSRSGGCCHGYTF. The DNA for the CDR3 is TGTGCCAGCAGTAGGTCAGGGGGCTGTTGTCATGGCTACACCTTC. The V gene is TRBV25-1, the J gene TRBJ1-2; 8 bases map to TRBD1. The V and J ends lost 5 bases and 6 bases, in that order; junction bases with no gene match: 11. Germline V gene sequence: CDR1 MGHDK, CDR2 SYGVNS. The CDR3 sequence is 15 residues long.